This T cell receptor (beta chain) was captured by sequencing in a study of cytomegalovirus exposure and HLA in healthy donors. On the study more broadly: Researchers previously reported finding roughly 120 million unique TCR beta sequences from 150 million to 200 million T cells. Study-wide results and caveats: Because they were indistinguishable, some V segments, including TRBV6-2 and TRBV6-3, were excluded. Productive rates of about 90% or about 30% were seen for most TCR beta V segments in an earlier analysis.

With regard to this clone: The target antigen is unknown.

In the PCR, 60 Vbeta and 13 Jbeta primers were used. Only in-frame clones appear in the TCRdb table, and some are missing; sequencing was by immunoSEQ multiplex PCR. This table has 150,000 or so clones, 84% appearing once. CDR3 length equals 14 residues. From germline, CDR1 is MNHEY and CDR2 SMNVEV (reference sequence). J gave up 7 bases and V 0 bases, and 1 base lay outside the gene matches. V is TRBV27 and J is TRBJ2-1; 9 bases line up with TRBD2. The sequence came from a boy younger than 10 in good health and CMV-seronegative. The sample taken for sequencing was PBMCs. The CDR3 is CASSLSSGSNEQFF. DNA for the CDR3: TGTGCCAGCAGTTTATCTAGCGGGAGTAATGAGCAGTTCTTC.